These 13 T cell receptor beta chains were all obtained from the same sample, sequenced in a study of vaccination and CD4 T cells after COVID-19. No antigens are known for them. Treatment meaning: roughly 10-day PBMC culture with coronavirus spike peptide pools or control peptides (ViraFEST assay). Cultured CD4+ T-cell DNA underwent Oncomine TCR Beta short-read sequencing. From the PCR reads, TCRdb called clonotypes with MiXCR, one entry per CDR3 protein. The profile covers about 20,000 distinct CDR3 sequences, with about three quarters appearing a single time and 17% taken by the ten largest. The sample was CD4+ T cells from blood, cultured in vitro, taken after SARS-CoV-2 vaccination. These TCRs come from a human donor who received a COVID-19 vaccine.

The chain links TRBV10-3 to TRBJ1-3; 9 positions match TRBD1. CDR1 is ENHRY, CDR2 SYGVKD, per germline. J gave up 0 bases and V 6 bases, and 3 bases lay outside the gene matches. This CDR3 is 15 amino acids long. The CDR3 spells CAIRAGQGSGNTIYF. CDR3 nucleotide sequence: TGTGCCATCAGGGCGGGACAGGGCTCTGGAAACACCATATATTTT.

This chain links TRBV30 with TRBJ1-1; D gene ambiguous. The CDR3 loop spans 16 amino acids. Between the trimmed V and J ends, which lost 2 bases and 4 bases, there was a span of 20 bases. Germline CDR1 and CDR2: GTSNPN and SVGIG (reference sequence). Here the CDR3 DNA reads TGTGCCTGGAGTCCCCCGGGAGGCGCTTTCGGCACTGAAGCTTTCTTT. This sequence encodes CAWSPPGGAFGTEAFF.

As concerns this clonotype: A read error may account for a junction end that differs from germline. The chain is built from TRBV6-1 and TRBJ2-5, with no clear D. The germline CDR1 and CDR2 sequences are MNHNS and SASEGT. This CDR3 comprises 14 residues. The CDR3 region is CASSGSPDLETQYF. The CDR3 coding sequence is TGCGCCAGCAGTGGTTCGCCCGATTTAGAGACCCAGTACTTC.

This chain links TRBV6-1 with TRBJ2-7; perhaps D is TRBD1 or TRBD2 (5 bases each). V lost 5 bases, J lost 3 bases, and 14 bases lay in between. This CDR3 has 14 amino acids. The germline gives CDR1 MNHNS, CDR2 SASEGT. The CDR3 bases are TGTGCCAGCAGTCTCGGGACGTCCGGCTACGAGCAGTACTTC. Amino acids: CASSLGTSGYEQYF.

This chain connects TRBV20-1 to TRBJ1-2; 9 bases are a match to TRBD1. This CDR3 has 15 residues. V was clipped by 1 base and J by 8 bases; unmatched bases: 11. Germline assignment: CDR1 DFQATT and CDR2 SNEGSKA (reference sequence). CDR3 sequence reads: CSARVSGTGSGGYTF. CDR3 coding DNA: TGCAGTGCTAGAGTATCCGGGACAGGGTCCGGCGGCTACACCTTC.

The DNA for the CDR3 is TGCAGTGCTAGCATCCAGCCCGAAGAGACCCAGTACTTC. As protein: CSASIQPEETQYF. The J gene is TRBJ2-5, the V gene TRBV20-1; D not certain. The germline V gene encodes CDR1 DFQATT and CDR2 SNEGSKA (reference sequence). The CDR3 consists of 13 residues. V lost 3 bases, J lost 3 bases, and 11 bases lay in between.

V is TRBV11-2 and J is TRBJ2-3; TRBD1 agrees at 10 bases. CDR1 SGHAT and CDR2 FQNNGV come from the germline V gene. Trimming removed 4 bases from V and 1 base from J; junction bases left unmatched: 8. This CDR3 comprises 17 residues. CDR3 in DNA: TGTGCCAGCAGCTCCGGGACAGGGGCGCTGGGCACAGATACGCAGTATTTT. It encodes CASSSGTGALGTDTQYF.

The chain uses TRBV20-1 and TRBJ1-5; possible D gene TRBD1, 5 bases. The germline CDR1 and CDR2 sequences are DFQATT and SNEGSKA (reference sequence). This CDR3 has 16 amino acids. V gave up 2 bases and J gave up 1 base, with 15 bases separating them. The CDR3: CSARRGGLPSNQPQHF. CDR3 DNA: TGCAGTGCTAGACGGGGGGGTCTTCCGAGCAATCAGCCCCAGCATTTT.

This chain connects TRBV10-3 to TRBJ1-1, with D possibly TRBD1 on 5 matching bases. V lost 8 bases and J lost 1, with 8 bases in between. The CDR3 is 12 residues long. Germline-derived CDR1 and CDR2 are ENHRY and SYGVKD. Here the CDR3 reads CAIGAANTEAFF. Here the CDR3 DNA reads TGTGCCATCGGGGCAGCGAACACTGAAGCTTTCTTT.

This clonotype is a singleton in its sample. A read error may produce the germline difference seen at one junction end. The genes are TRBV7-2 and TRBJ2-2; 9 positions match TRBD2. This CDR3 has 16 amino acids. In germline, CDR1 is SGHTA, CDR2 FQGNSA. The CDR3: CVSSGGTSLRTGELFF. The DNA for the CDR3 is TGTGTCAGCAGCGGGGGGACTAGTCTTAGGACCGGGGAGCTGTTTTTT.

V gene TRBV6-1 combines with J gene TRBJ1-2; a weak D match, TRBD1 (6 bases). CDR3 length equals 8 residues. V was cut by 11 bases and J by 14 bases, with 12 bases left in between. Germline V gene sequence: CDR1 MNHNS, CDR2 SASEGT. The CDR3 spells CAAGGATF. The CDR3 nucleotides read TGTGCCGCGGGGGGCGCGACCTTC.

V and J are TRBV20-1 and TRBJ2-1; D may match TRBD1 or TRBD2 (6 bases each). Germline loops: CDR1 DFQATT, CDR2 SNEGSKA (reference sequence). Between the trimmed V and J ends, which lost 4 bases and 3 bases, there was a span of 19 bases. This CDR3 is built from 16 residues. This chain's CDR3 is CSAMETYGGGYNEQFF. CDR3 nucleotides: TGCAGTGCTATGGAGACTTATGGAGGGGGCTACAATGAGCAGTTCTTC.

This chain uses TRBV6-2 or TRBV6-3 with TRBJ1-3, with 7 bases fitting TRBD1. This CDR3 region has 15 residues. CDR1 and CDR2 (germline): MNHEY, SVGEGT. Germline trimming cut 8 bases from V and 2 bases from J; bases unmatched to any gene: 9. CDR3 bases: TGTGCCAGCCATGTCAGGGGGAGCGCTGGAAACACCATATATTTT. Translated: CASHVRGSAGNTIYF.